The rows below give T cell receptor beta chains drawn from one sample of a study of control samples from healthy donors and cancer patients. Method: immunoSEQ multiplex PCR; TCRdb's copy keeps in-frame clones and lacks some. The sample records about 220,000 clones, around 94% being singletons. What was sequenced was blood. The source is a man aged 50 to 60 in good health. CDR3s include the opening cysteine and the closing phenylalanine or tryptophan. The order of the fields is J gene, D gene, clone size, V gene, CDR3 DNA, CDR3 protein. A D gene is named only where the DNA matches it firmly. Clone size appears in some rows only: once, few, many, or a class for an expanded clone.

>TRBJ1-4|TRBD1|-|TRBV7-2
TGTGCCAGCAGCCTCGGGACAGCTAATGAAAAACTGTTTTTT
CASSLGTANEKLFF
>TRBJ2-6|TRBD1|-|TRBV18
TGTGCCAGCTCACAATGGACAGGGGACTCTGGGGCCAACGTCCTGACTTTC
CASSQWTGDSGANVLTF
>TRBJ1-5|-|-|TRBV15
TGTGCCACCAGCAGAGTGACAAATCAGCCCCAGCATTTT
CATSRVTNQPQHF
>TRBJ2-2|-|-|TRBV5-1
TGCGCCAGCACCAGAGAGCGGACCAACACCGGGGAGCTGTTTTTT
CASTRERTNTGELFF
>TRBJ2-2|-|-|TRBV11-3
TGTGCCAGCAGCCATGAACCCACCCCCACCGGGGAGCTGTTTTTT
CASSHEPTPTGELFF
>TRBJ2-5|-|-|TRBV3-1/TRBV3-2
TGTGCCAGCAGCCATTCGGGGATACAAGAGACCCAGTACTTC
CASSHSGIQETQYF
>TRBJ2-2|-|once|TRBV11-2
TGTGCCAGCAGCCACCGACAGCAGAACACCGGGGAGCTGTTTTTT
CASSHRQQNTGELFF
>TRBJ2-1|-|-|TRBV25-1
TGTGCCAGCAGTGAATTAGTCAGCTACAATGAGCAGTTCTTC
CASSELVSYNEQFF
>TRBJ2-3|-|-|TRBV24-1
TGTGCCACCGATCATGGAACAGGGCTCCCCCGCACAGATACGCAGTATTTT
CATDHGTGLPRTDTQYF
>TRBJ1-4|-|-|TRBV13
TGTGCCAGCAGTAATTTCGAAGTAGGTGAAAAACTGTTTTTT
CASSNFEVGEKLFF
>TRBJ1-1|-|-|TRBV30
TGTGCCTGGAGTCCTCGTTCAGGGTGGGCGACTGAAGCTTTCTTT
CAWSPRSGWATEAFF
>TRBJ2-6|-|-|TRBV29-1
TGCAGCGCCCTGGCTCCCGGCTCTGGGGCCAACGTCCTGACTTTC
CSALAPGSGANVLTF
>TRBJ2-7|TRBD2|once|TRBV9
TGTGCCAGCAGCGTCGTTACTAGCGACGAGCAGTACTTC
CASSVVTSDEQYF
>TRBJ1-4|-|-|TRBV5-1
TGCGCCAGCACGAGGGAGGGCGGTGAAAAACTGTTTTTT
CASTREGGEKLFF
>TRBJ1-1|-|-|TRBV2
TGTGCCAGCAGTTCAGGGCCGAACACTGAAGCTTTCTTT
CASSSGPNTEAFF
>TRBJ1-4|-|-|TRBV5-1
TGCGCCAGCAGCCGGGAGGGGGTGGCAACTAATGAAAAACTGTTTTTT
CASSREGVATNEKLFF
>TRBJ1-2|-|-|TRBV4-1
TGCGCCAGCAGCCCCTTCGAGGGGGACTATGGCTACACCTTC
CASSPFEGDYGYTF
>TRBJ1-1|TRBD1|-|TRBV5-8
TGTGCCAGCAGCTCCGCGTACAGGGGAACTGAAGCTTTCTTT
CASSSAYRGTEAFF
>TRBJ2-4|-|once|TRBV27
TGTGCCAGCTCCGGGATTGGGAACATTCAGTACTTC
CASSGIGNIQYF
>TRBJ2-1|-|-|TRBV3-1/TRBV3-2
TGTGCCAGCAGCCAACCCGACAGGGAGAGCGGGATCGACTCCTACAATGAGCAGTTCTTC
CASSQPDRESGIDSYNEQFF
>TRBJ1-5|-|once|TRBV10-1
TGCGCCAGCCCTGAACCAAGAGGGGCAGGGTTTGGCAATCAGCCCCAGCATTTT
CASPEPRGAGFGNQPQHF
>TRBJ1-5|-|once|TRBV28
TGTGCCAGCAGTTCTTTCCTCAATCAGCCCCAGCATTTT
CASSSFLNQPQHF
>TRBJ2-5|-|-|TRBV5-1
TGCGCCAGCAGCTTAACAAACCAAGAGACCCAGTACTTC
CASSLTNQETQYF
>TRBJ2-7|TRBD2|-|TRBV7-2
TGTGCCAGCAGCCCCCGGGTAGCGGGGGCCCCCGAGCAGTACTTC
CASSPRVAGAPEQYF
>TRBJ2-1|TRBD2|few|TRBV6-5
TGTGCCAGCAGCAAGGGACTAGCCTCGAATGAGCAGTTCTTC
CASSKGLASNEQFF
>TRBJ2-3|TRBD2|once|TRBV6-4
TGTGCCACTAAAGCGGGAGGCTTCACAGATACGCAGTATTTT
CATKAGGFTDTQYF
>TRBJ2-1|TRBD2|-|TRBV27
TGTGCCAGCAGTTTCGTCGGGGGAGGGGATCATGAGCAGTTCTTC
CASSFVGGGDHEQFF
>TRBJ2-1|-|-|TRBV9
TGTGCCAGCAGCGCACGGGACTTCTCCTACAATGAGCAGTTCTTC
CASSARDFSYNEQFF
>TRBJ2-3|TRBD2|-|TRBV11-2
TGTGCCAGCAGCTCTAGCGGGGGAAGAACAGATACGCAGTATTTT
CASSSSGGRTDTQYF
>TRBJ1-6|-|-|TRBV12-3/TRBV12-4
TGTGCCAGCAGTCCCAGGGAGCGATCACCCCTCCACTTT
CASSPRERSPLHF
>TRBJ2-7|-|-|TRBV30
TGTGCCTGGGGAAGCTCCTACGAGCAGTACTTC
CAWGSSYEQYF
>TRBJ1-4|-|-|TRBV7-9
TGTGCCAGCAGCTTAGCTTCCTCCGCCAGGAATGAAAAACTGTTTTTT
CASSLASSARNEKLFF
>TRBJ2-2|-|-|TRBV5-6
TGTGCCAGCAGCTTGGGCCAGCCTCGGGCCGGGGAGCTGTTTTTT
CASSLGQPRAGELFF
>TRBJ2-7|-|-|TRBV4-2
TGTGCCAGCAGCCAAGGCCAGCATCCTTCCTACGAGCAGTACTTC
CASSQGQHPSYEQYF
>TRBJ1-2|-|once|TRBV28
TGTGCCAGCAGTCCCCCCATTGGGATGACGGGGGATGGCTACACCTTC
CASSPPIGMTGDGYTF
>TRBJ1-5|-|-|TRBV30
TGTGCCTGGAGTGTATACGGTATTCAGCCCCAGCATTTT
CAWSVYGIQPQHF
>TRBJ2-5|TRBD2|-|TRBV2
TGTGCCAGCAGTGACCCAGACCGGGGGGAAGAGACCCAGTACTTC
CASSDPDRGEETQYF
>TRBJ2-2|TRBD1|-|TRBV19
TGTGCCAGTAAAGGACAGGGGGACGGGGAGCTGTTTTTT
CASKGQGDGELFF
>TRBJ2-1|-|-|TRBV7-6
TGTGCCAGCAGCTTGTGGACCGGGGGCAACAATGAGCAGTTCTTC
CASSLWTGGNNEQFF
>TRBJ1-5|-|-|TRBV30
TGTGCCTGGAGTGTATCCGGGTACAATTTTGATCAGCCCCAGCATTTT
CAWSVSGYNFDQPQHF
>TRBJ1-4|-|-|TRBV5-1
TGCGCCAGCAGCTTCGAGGGGTCGACTAATGAAAAACTGTTTTTT
CASSFEGSTNEKLFF
>TRBJ2-3|-|few|TRBV29-1
TGCAGCTCAAGGGGGGGCCCTTACACAGATACGCAGTATTTT
CSSRGGPYTDTQYF
>TRBJ1-2|TRBD1|-|TRBV28
TGTGCCAGCAGCCCCCCGACAGGGGGAGTGAGTGGCTACACCTTC
CASSPPTGGVSGYTF
>TRBJ1-1|-|-|TRBV30
TGTGCCTGGAGACCGGAGGGCAGGGGAGTCACTGAAGCTTTCTTT
CAWRPEGRGVTEAFF
>TRBJ2-7|TRBD1|-|TRBV7-9
TGTGCCAGCAGCCCGCAGACAGGGTTATACGAGCAGTACTTC
CASSPQTGLYEQYF